The present TCR beta chain was sequenced within a study of cytomegalovirus exposure and HLA in healthy donors. Data came from immunoSEQ multiplex PCR; TCRdb stores just in-frame clones and leaves some out. The table has approximately 220,000 clones, approximately 87% seen once; the top ten hold 2% to 3%. The length of the CDR3 is 17 residues. V lost 5 bases, J lost 3 bases, and 13 bases stayed unmatched. CDR1 and CDR2 from the germline V gene are SGHDT and YYEEEE. The gene calls are TRBV5-6 and TRBJ2-3, with 9 bases aligning to TRBD2. The sequence derives from a man aged 18 to 30 in good health and CMV-seronegative. Specimen: PBMCs. CDR3 sequence: CASSYSGSVLGTDTQYF. The DNA of the CDR3 is TGTGCCAGCAGTTATAGCGGGAGTGTTCTAGGGACAGATACGCAGTATTTT. Filled out from reference TRBV5-6 and TRBJ2-3, the complete variable domain reads DAGVTQSPTHLIKTRGQQVTLRCSPKSGHDTVSWYQQALGQGPQFIFQYYEEEERQRGNFPDRFSGHQFPNYSSELNVNALLLGDSALYLCASSYSGSVLGTDTQYFGPGTRLTVL.